This paragraph reports one T cell receptor beta chain. Its antigen remains unknown. This specimen includes other DNA sequences encoding the same CDR3. The record originates from a study of cytomegalovirus exposure and HLA in healthy donors. The CDR3 totals 14 residues. Germline loops: CDR1 GTSNPN, CDR2 SVGIG (reference sequence). Trimming cost V 2 bases and J 7 bases; bases outside gene matches: 5. Each donor's status was that of a healthy bone marrow donor. In the PCR, 60 Vbeta and 13 Jbeta primers were used. Libraries were prepared by immunoSEQ multiplex PCR; TCRdb keeps only in-frame clonotypes and omits some of them. The table lists 140,000 to 150,000 clones, roughly 79% of them singletons. Findings and caveats of the study: Several top significant clusters appeared, in a later analysis, to be linked to common viral pathogens. Rates of TCR association differed by HLA locus in a later analysis, with DRB1 highest and HLA-C lowest. Sequencing likely produced, as an artifact, a cluster of highly shared sequence variants.

The sequence derives from a woman between 25 and 40 years old in good health and CMV-seronegative. The rearrangement links TRBV30 to TRBJ1-2; TRBD1 matches 12 bases. Sequencing was carried out using PBMCs. For the CDR3, the DNA is TGTGCCTGGAGTCAGGGACAGGGGGCTGCTGGCTACACCTTC. Translation gives CAWSQGQGAAGYTF.